The next 31 T cell receptor beta chains were all read from a single sample in a study of OX40 agonist ivuxolimab in advanced cancers. The protocol was immunoSEQ multiplex PCR, while the TCRdb copy is restricted to in-frame clones and leaves out a portion. The sample holds 100,000 to 150,000 clones; roughly 92% are singletons and the top ten take under 0.95%. The sample in question was CD4+ or CD8+ T cells sorted from blood, obtained in a trial of the OX40 agonist ivuxolimab. The receptor source for this set is an adult with an advanced solid tumor such as melanoma, head and neck, liver or kidney cancer.

The chain couples TRBV7-2 to TRBJ1-1, with TRBD1 matching 7 bases. V lost 4 bases and J lost 0; bases outside the gene matches: 8. CDR3 size: 16 residues. Per the germline V gene, CDR1 is SGHTA and CDR2 is FQGNSA. CDR3 sequence reads: CASSSRTGFMNTEAFF. The CDR3 bases are TGTGCCAGCAGCTCCCGGACAGGTTTTATGAACACTGAAGCTTTCTTT.

V usage is TRBV9 and J usage is TRBJ1-1; D not resolved. Germline V CDR1 and CDR2: SGDLS, YYNGEE. This CDR3 comprises 17 residues. V lost 4 bases and J 0 bases, leaving 19 bases between the germline ends. CDR3 protein: CASSPLPIISMNTEAFF. CDR3 nucleotides: TGTGCCAGCAGCCCCTTACCGATAATCTCCATGAACACTGAAGCTTTCTTT.

The V call is TRBV5-6, the J call TRBJ2-7; D is uncertain. The CDR3 extends over 13 amino acids. The V gene lost 4 bases and the J gene lost 4 bases, with 12 bases spanning the gap. Germline V gene data show CDR1 as SGHDT and CDR2 as YYEEEE. DNA for the CDR3: TGTGCCAGCAGCACTTGGAACGGATACGAGCAGTACTTC. Encoded protein: CASSTWNGYEQYF.

The chain links TRBV18 to TRBJ2-1; 7 nucleotides match TRBD1. Looked up from germline, CDR1 is KGHSH and CDR2 is LQKENI. The CDR3 is 16 amino acids. V trimming: 1 base; J trimming: 9 bases; junction bases outside the gene matches: 12. Here the CDR3 reads CASSPLLKGAGGEQFF. CDR3 nucleotide sequence: TGTGCCAGCTCACCACTCCTGAAGGGGGCAGGGGGTGAGCAGTTCTTC.

The chain links TRBV20-1 to TRBJ1-2; D remains ambiguous. CDR1 and CDR2 (germline): DFQATT, SNEGSKA (reference sequence). CDR3 length: 11 amino acids. The V end was cut by 4 bases, the J end by 2 bases, with 5 bases between. The CDR3 coding sequence is TGCAGTGCTAATGTGAACTATGGCTACACCTTC. Translating it yields CSANVNYGYTF.

This chain joins TRBV5-4 and TRBJ2-2, with TRBD2 matching 11 bases. From germline, CDR1 is SGHNT and CDR2 YYREEE (reference sequence). The CDR3 contains 16 residues. V trimming: 5 bases; J trimming: 7 bases; junction bases outside the gene matches: 10. CDR3 nucleotides: TGTGCCAGCAGTTTTCCACTAGCGGGAGCCGGCGGGGAGCTGTTTTTT. Protein product: CASSFPLAGAGGELFF.

CDR3 in amino acids: CATSRKGPSSYNEQFF. In nucleotides, the CDR3 is TGTGCCACCAGCAGAAAAGGACCCAGCTCCTACAATGAGCAGTTCTTC. The rearrangement joins TRBV15 to TRBJ2-1, with D uncertain. Per the germline V gene, CDR1 is LNHNV and CDR2 is YYDKDF (reference sequence). This CDR3 is 16 amino acids long. V was trimmed by 2 bases and J by 0 bases, leaving 11 bases between them.

The chain carries TRBV10-2 and TRBJ1-2; the match to TRBD1 covers 7 bases. The V and J ends lost 6 bases and 10 bases, in that order; junction bases with no gene match: 8. Germline CDR1 WSHSY, CDR2 SAAADI. The CDR3 extends over 12 amino acids. The CDR3 is CASSFQQGYYTF. Here the CDR3 DNA reads TGCGCCAGCAGCTTTCAACAGGGGTACTACACCTTC.

This clone has only one observation. The genes are TRBV7-3 and TRBJ2-1, with D maybe TRBD2 (6 bases). Trimming removed 0 bases from V and 0 bases from J, with 12 bases in between. The CDR3 totals 17 residues. Germline V gene lookup returns CDR1 SGHTA and CDR2 FQGTGA. The CDR3: CASSLTSDGSSYNEQFF. DNA for the CDR3: TGTGCCAGCAGCTTAACGTCGGACGGGAGCTCCTACAATGAGCAGTTCTTC. The variable domain in full, completed from reference TRBV7-3 and TRBJ2-1, reads GAGVSQTPSNKVTEKGKYVELRCDPISGHTALYWYRQSLGQGPEFLIYFQGTGAADDSGLPNDRFFAVRPEGSVSTLKIQRTERGDSAVYLCASSLTSDGSSYNEQFFGPGTRLTVL.

J is TRBJ1-6 and V is TRBV19, with D maybe TRBD1 (5 bases). The V gene lost 5 bases and the J gene lost 10 bases, with 24 bases spanning the gap. The CDR3 length is 17 residues. Germline V gives CDR1 LNHDA, CDR2 SQIVND (reference sequence). Here the CDR3 reads CASSPFMGGARDSPLHF. The CDR3 DNA reads TGTGCCAGTAGTCCGTTCATGGGCGGGGCCCGGGACTCACCCCTCCACTTT.

The chain has TRBV4-3 and TRBJ2-2, with 7 positions matching TRBD2. This CDR3 is 16 amino acids long. The junction had 5 bases not matched to a gene; V was cut back by 0 bases and J by 4 bases. Germline values: CDR1 LGHNA, CDR2 YSLEER. The DNA for the CDR3 is TGCGCCAGCAGCCAAGAGGGGGGGAGGAGCACCGGGGAGCTGTTTTTT. It yields the protein CASSQEGGRSTGELFF.

V is TRBV27 and J is TRBJ2-7; D remains ambiguous. Germline CDR1 MNHEY, CDR2 SMNVEV (reference sequence). Trimming removed 5 bases at V and 5 bases at J, with 7 bases between. There are 11 residues in the CDR3. The CDR3 loop reads CASSEGNEQYF. The CDR3 DNA sequence: TGTGCCAGCAGTGAAGGGAACGAGCAGTACTTC.

A note on this clone: Relative to the germline gene, one junction end is altered; a read error may explain this. The chain links TRBV29-1 to TRBJ2-7, with a tentative D call TRBD1 (5 bases). The CDR3 has 13 amino acids. The germline gives CDR1 SQVTM, CDR2 ANQGSEA. In DNA form, the CDR3 reads TGCAGCGTCCCCGGGCCAGGGATCTACGAGCAGTGCTTC. It is translated as CSVPGPGIYEQCF.

V gene TRBV4-3 combines with J gene TRBJ2-2; 7 bases agree with TRBD2. Germline loops: CDR1 LGHNA, CDR2 YSLEER. V was clipped by 3 bases and J by 2 bases; unmatched bases: 3. The CDR3 runs 15 residues. DNA of the CDR3: TGCGCCAGCAGCCAGCAGGGACTAAACACCGGGGAGCTGTTTTTT. Its translation is CASSQQGLNTGELFF.

This chain connects TRBV27 to TRBJ2-7, with a possible D match to TRBD1 (6 bases). V was cut by 10 bases and J by 5 bases, with 18 bases left in between. Per germline, CDR1 MNHEY and CDR2 SMNVEV (reference sequence). The CDR3 totals 13 residues. The CDR3 DNA is TGTGCCACCTTCCCCCCGAACAGGGACGAGCAGTACTTC. This gives the protein CATFPPNRDEQYF.

The chain joins TRBV2 to TRBJ1-2; a possible D gene is TRBD1 (5 bases). Germline-derived CDR1 and CDR2 are SNHLY and FYNNEI. This CDR3 has 13 residues. V lost 8 bases and J lost 8, with 18 bases in between. The CDR3 sequence is CASRAGGSGGYTF. CDR3 sequence (DNA): TGTGCCAGCCGGGCGGGGGGGTCAGGAGGCTACACCTTC.

CDR3 sequence: CASSSTASGPEQFF. The CDR3 coding sequence is TGTGCCAGCAGTTCGACGGCTAGCGGACCTGAGCAGTTCTTC. The chain has TRBV28 and TRBJ2-1, with 7 bases that match TRBD2. Per the germline V gene, CDR1 is MDHEN and CDR2 is SYDVKM. CDR3 length: 14 residues. Trimming took 4 bases from V and 9 from J; bases not matched to a gene: 9. The whole variable domain, filled in from reference TRBV28 and TRBJ2-1, reads DVKVTQSSRYLVKRTGEKVFLECVQDMDHENMFWYRQDPGLGLRLIYFSYDVKMKEKGDIPEGYSVSREKKERFSLILESASTNQTSMYLCASSSTASGPEQFFGPGTRLTVL.

Concerning this clone: Additional DNA sequences in this sample encode the identical CDR3. The chain employs TRBV5-6 and TRBJ2-5; D is unresolved. Germline assignment: CDR1 SGHDT and CDR2 YYEEEE. V was cut by 0 bases and J by 5 bases, with 11 bases left in between. The CDR3 has 14 residues. Here the CDR3 reads CASSLGRRVETQYF. In DNA form, the CDR3 reads TGTGCCAGCAGCTTGGGTCGAAGGGTGGAGACCCAGTACTTC.

This chain links TRBV20-1 with TRBJ1-2; D is undetermined. Trimming cost V 5 bases and J 5 bases, with 9 bases left between them. This CDR3 has 11 residues. CDR1 is DFQATT and CDR2 is SNEGSKA in the germline V gene (reference sequence). The CDR3 loop is CSASDLYGYTF. In nucleotides, the CDR3 is TGCAGTGCTTCTGATCTATATGGCTACACCTTC.

This chain joins TRBV5-1 and TRBJ2-5, with 9 bases matching TRBD2. There are 15 residues in the CDR3. V dropped 4 bases and J dropped 1; count of bases not matched to a gene: 5. Looked up from germline, CDR1 is SGHRS and CDR2 is YFSETQ. The CDR3 region has the DNA TGCGCCAGCAGCCAAGAGACTAGCGGCCAAGAGACCCAGTACTTC. It specifies CASSQETSGQETQYF.

This chain joins TRBV19 and TRBJ1-5; 7 bases match TRBD1. Germline V gives CDR1 LNHDA, CDR2 SQIVND (reference sequence). The CDR3 spans 16 residues. V was pared by 5 bases and J by 2 bases, with 9 bases of the junction left unmatched. CDR3 region: CASSGGGGLGNQPQHF. The CDR3 DNA follows: TGTGCCAGTAGTGGTGGAGGGGGCTTGGGCAATCAGCCCCAGCATTTT.

The chain joins TRBV4-3 to TRBJ2-7, with 10 bases lining up with TRBD2. Germline V gene lookup returns CDR1 LGHNA and CDR2 YSLEER. This CDR3 is built from 15 residues. Trimming took 4 bases from V and 2 from J; bases not matched to a gene: 5. Written as DNA, the CDR3 is TGCGCCAGCAGCCGCGAGCGGGAGGGTACCTACGAGCAGTACTTC. This encodes CASSREREGTYEQYF.

The chain couples TRBV4-3 to TRBJ2-1; 10 nucleotides line up with TRBD1. Germline V gene sequence: CDR1 LGHNA, CDR2 YSLEER. V gave up 1 base and J gave up 6 bases; unmatched junction bases: 3. The CDR3 loop spans 15 amino acids. CDR3 amino acids: CASSQGTGGGNEQFF. DNA of the CDR3: TGCGCCAGCAGCCAAGGGACAGGGGGTGGCAATGAGCAGTTCTTC.

Written as DNA, the CDR3 is TGTGCCAGCAGTCGCCTGTTTGAGAAGACCCAGTACTTC. Translated: CASSRLFEKTQYF. The chain is built from TRBV7-8 and TRBJ2-5; D gene ambiguous. V was cut by 6 bases and J by 6 bases, with 14 bases left in between. Germline CDR1 is SGHVS and CDR2 is FQNEAQ. The CDR3 has 13 amino acids.

The chain links TRBV6-5 to TRBJ1-1, with TRBD1 matching over 7 bases. The V gene end was trimmed by 5 bases and the J gene end by 1 base; junction bases not matched to a gene: 4. Germline V gives CDR1 MNHEY, CDR2 SVGAGI. The CDR3 spans 14 residues. The CDR3 region is CASSTGTANTEAFF. The CDR3 coding sequence is TGTGCCAGCAGTACCGGGACAGCGAACACTGAAGCTTTCTTT.

This chain joins TRBV5-1 and TRBJ1-1, with 10 nucleotides matching TRBD1. Per the germline V gene, CDR1 is SGHRS and CDR2 is YFSETQ. The CDR3 extends over 12 amino acids. Trimming at V came to 7 bases and at J to 3 bases, leaving 0 bases not matched to a gene. CDR3 region: CASGQGDTEAFF. The DNA of the CDR3 is TGCGCCAGCGGACAGGGGGACACTGAAGCTTTCTTT.

V is TRBV6-5 and J is TRBJ1-1; D is perhaps TRBD1 (5 bases). Germline V gene data show CDR1 as MNHEY and CDR2 as SVGAGI. V was cut by 2 bases and J by 0 bases, with 7 bases left in between. This CDR3 region has 14 residues. CDR3 amino acids: CASSYEGMNTEAFF. The CDR3 nucleotides are TGTGCCAGCAGTTACGAGGGGATGAACACTGAAGCTTTCTTT.

This sequence joins TRBV5-1 and TRBJ2-1, with D possibly matching TRBD2 (5 bases). The CDR3 has 16 amino acids. CDR1 SGHRS and CDR2 YFSETQ come from the germline V gene. V was shortened by 1 base and J by 6 bases, with 17 bases between the two germline ends. This CDR3 is CASSLFGAGEGNEQFF. CDR3 coding DNA: TGCGCCAGCAGCTTGTTCGGCGCAGGCGAGGGCAATGAGCAGTTCTTC.

This clone was detected only once. V is TRBV19 and J is TRBJ1-5; 9 bases agree with TRBD1. CDR1 is LNHDA, CDR2 SQIVND, per germline (reference sequence). The CDR3 is 18 residues long. The ends lost 6 bases at V and 3 bases at J; junction bases unmatched: 15. The CDR3 coding sequence is TGTGCCAGTAGGGAACAGGGGGCCCGCCTCAGTGACAATCAGCCCCAGCATTTT. As protein: CASREQGARLSDNQPQHF. The full variable domain, with the rest looked up from reference TRBV19 and TRBJ1-5, is DGGITQSPKYLFRKEGQNVTLSCEQNLNHDAMYWYRQDPGQGLRLIYYSQIVNDFQKGDIAEGYSVSREKKESFPLTVTSAQKNPTAFYLCASREQGARLSDNQPQHFGDGTRLSIL.

The chain joins TRBV7-6 to TRBJ2-5; D unclear. CDR3 length: 12 amino acids. From germline, CDR1 is SGHVS and CDR2 FNYEAQ. V lost 1 base and J lost 5, with 5 bases in between. In nucleotides, the CDR3 is TGTGCCAGCAGCTTAGTTTCCGAGACCCAGTACTTC. This translates into CASSLVSETQYF.

The J gene is TRBJ1-3, the V gene TRBV28; 7 nucleotides match TRBD1. The junction had 5 bases not matched to a gene; V was cut back by 5 bases and J by 4 bases. CDR3 length equals 14 residues. CDR1 is MDHEN and CDR2 is SYDVKM in the germline V gene. The CDR3 protein is CASSLSTGGNTIYF. The CDR3 DNA sequence: TGTGCCAGCAGTCTCTCGACAGGGGGAAACACCATATATTTT.